This T cell receptor (beta chain) was sequenced during a study of blood T cell repertoires in COVID-19. Study-level information: Samples representing acute and convalescent COVID-19 were sourced from the United States, Italy and Spain. T cells, B-cell-depleted T cells, or PBMCs supplied cDNA or gDNA.

Authors' data handling: Reference gene primer amplification in the assay estimated nucleated cell counts. The repertoire was sequenced with immunoSEQ multiplex PCR; TCRdb's copy has only in-frame clones and lacks some. D and trimming come from the DNA, and the V and J calls and clone size come from that table. The table includes roughly 180,000 clones, around 85% detected once. Germline lookup yields CDR1 SGHAT and CDR2 FQNNGV. V trimming: 1 base; J trimming: 0 bases; junction bases outside the gene matches: 3. This CDR3 has 17 residues. V and J are TRBV11-2 and TRBJ2-1; 10 bases fit TRBD2. The sequenced material came from peripheral blood. This TCR derives from a man between 70 and 80 years old with active or convalescent COVID-19. The CDR3 DNA follows: TGTGCCAGCAGCTTAGGGCGACTAGCGGGCTCCTACAATGAGCAGTTCTTC. The encoded protein is CASSLGRLAGSYNEQFF.